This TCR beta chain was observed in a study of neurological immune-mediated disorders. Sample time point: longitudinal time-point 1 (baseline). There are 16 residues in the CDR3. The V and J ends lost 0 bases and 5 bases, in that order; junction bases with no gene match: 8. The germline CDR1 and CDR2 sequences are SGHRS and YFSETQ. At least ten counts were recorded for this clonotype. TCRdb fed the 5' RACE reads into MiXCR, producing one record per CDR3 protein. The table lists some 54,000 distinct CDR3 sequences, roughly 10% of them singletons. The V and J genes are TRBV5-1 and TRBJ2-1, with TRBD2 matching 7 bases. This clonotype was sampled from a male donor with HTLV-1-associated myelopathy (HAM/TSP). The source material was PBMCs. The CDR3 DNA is TGCGCCAGCAGCTTGGAGGCTAGCGGCCAAAACAATGAGCAGTTCTTC. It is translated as CASSLEASGQNNEQFF.